Below, 16 T cell receptor beta chains from the same sample are listed, as sequenced in a study of T cells expressing NK-cell markers (dated by TCRdb to 2018 to 2020). Library creation used 5' RACE. The listed sequencing device is Illumina HiSeq 2000. Each CDR3 protein sequence appears as one entry after TCRdb reprocessed the reads, and no DNA is included. This sample's table carries 400,000 to 550,000 distinct CDR3 sequences. The ten largest make up approximately 7% of the sample. What was sequenced was blood T cells: a sorted CD56 or NKG2C T cell subset, CD4+ or CD8+ T cells, or bulk PBMC T cells (not recorded which). These receptor sequences come from a woman aged 18 to 75 in good health.

The chain is built from TRBV7-8 and TRBJ2-1. The germline gives CDR1 SGHVS, CDR2 FQNEAQ. The CDR3 covers 16 residues. CDR3 sequence: CASSLMGGSSYNEQFF.

The chain joins TRBV7-9 to TRBJ2-1; the TCRdb call, TRBD2, lacks DNA for checking. The V gene's germline CDR1 is SEHNR and CDR2 FQNEAQ (reference sequence). The CDR3 is 17 amino acids. The CDR3 sequence is CASRLSGRALIRNEQFF.

The chain combines TRBV4-3 with TRBJ1-5. The CDR3 length is 15 residues. CDR1 and CDR2 from the germline V gene are LGHNA and YSLEER. The CDR3 sequence is CASSYQQGGNQPQHF.

The CDR3 sequence: CAIPLLGETQYF. V usage is TRBV7-9 and J usage is TRBJ2-5; with no DNA, the TCRdb D assignment of TRBD2 cannot be verified. This CDR3 has 12 residues. Germline CDR1 is SEHNR and CDR2 is FQNEAQ (reference sequence).

The V call is TRBV29-1, the J call TRBJ2-5; checking the TCRdb D call of TRBD1 is not possible without DNA. The V gene's germline CDR1 is SQVTM and CDR2 ANQGSEA. The CDR3 has 16 amino acids. The CDR3 sequence is CSVDSPLNTYQETQYF.

The chain has TRBV7-9 and TRBJ1-1; TCRdb proposes TRBD1, but this gene call is untestable without DNA. The CDR3 length is 11 residues. Germline CDR1 is SEHNR and CDR2 is FQNEAQ (reference sequence). CDR3 loop: CASSLDRVAFF.

The chain has TRBV6-2 or TRBV6-3 and TRBJ2-3; the D call from TCRdb, TRBD1, cannot be confirmed without DNA. CDR1 and CDR2 (germline): MNHEY, SVGEGT. This CDR3 has 21 amino acids. The CDR3 here is CASSRGTAFGLVAPSTDTQYF.

The J gene is TRBJ2-2, the V gene TRBV2. The CDR3 is made up of 16 amino acids. Germline V gives CDR1 SNHLY, CDR2 FYNNEI. The CDR3 loop reads CASSEFASAQAGELFF. The whole variable domain, remainder taken from reference TRBV2 and TRBJ2-2, is EPEVTQTPSHQVTQMGQEVILRCVPISNHLYFYWYRQILGQKVEFLVSFYNNEISEKSEIFDDQFSVERPDGSNFTLKIRSTKLEDSAMYFCASSEFASAQAGELFFGEGSRLTVL.

V is TRBV20-1 and J is TRBJ1-2. The CDR3 totals 12 residues. Germline V gene lookup returns CDR1 DFQATT and CDR2 SNEGSKA (reference sequence). The CDR3 sequence is CSASTQFYGYTF.

V gene TRBV20-1 combines with J gene TRBJ2-1; TCRdb indicates TRBD2, and absent DNA this call remains unverified. CDR1 is DFQATT, CDR2 SNEGSKA, per germline (reference sequence). This CDR3 has 14 residues. CDR3 protein: CSASLVGSPNEQFF.

The gene calls are TRBV4-2 and TRBJ1-6; no DNA is available, so the TRBD1 call from TCRdb remains unchecked. This CDR3 comprises 19 residues. Looked up from germline, CDR1 is LGHNA and CDR2 is YNFKEQ. CDR3 region: CASSQRTGASPLDNSPLHF.

V and J are TRBV4-3 and TRBJ2-3; the TCRdb D gene call, TRBD1, has no DNA to confirm it. CDR1 and CDR2 from the germline V gene are LGHNA and YSLEER. This CDR3 is 14 amino acids long. CDR3 amino acids: CASSQGGVADTQYF.

The chain employs TRBV9 and TRBJ2-5; lacking DNA, the TRBD1 call made by TCRdb goes unchecked. The germline V gene has CDR1 SGDLS and CDR2 YYNGEE. The CDR3 extends over 14 amino acids. The CDR3 reads CASSPRDREETQYF. Full variable domain (outside the CDR3, taken from reference TRBV9 and TRBJ2-5): DSGVTQTPKHLITATGQRVTLRCSPRSGDLSVYWYQQSLDQGLQFLIQYYNGEERAKGNILERFSAQQFPDLHSELNLSSLELGDSALYFCASSPRDREETQYFGPGTRLLVL.

The chain links TRBV5-1 to TRBJ1-6; with no DNA, the TCRdb D assignment of TRBD1 cannot be verified. CDR1 is SGHRS, CDR2 YFSETQ, per germline. CDR3 length: 15 amino acids. The CDR3 spells CASSRRDTDNSPLHF.

This chain links TRBV3-1 with TRBJ2-5; TCRdb proposes TRBD1, but this gene call is untestable without DNA. The CDR3 sequence is 13 residues long. CDR1 and CDR2 (germline): LGHDT, YNNKEL (reference sequence). The chain's CDR3 is CASSQDQGETQYF.

CDR3 sequence reads: CSARGGTWGYGYTF. The chain links TRBV20-1 to TRBJ1-2. The germline V gene has CDR1 DFQATT and CDR2 SNEGSKA (reference sequence). CDR3 size: 14 residues.